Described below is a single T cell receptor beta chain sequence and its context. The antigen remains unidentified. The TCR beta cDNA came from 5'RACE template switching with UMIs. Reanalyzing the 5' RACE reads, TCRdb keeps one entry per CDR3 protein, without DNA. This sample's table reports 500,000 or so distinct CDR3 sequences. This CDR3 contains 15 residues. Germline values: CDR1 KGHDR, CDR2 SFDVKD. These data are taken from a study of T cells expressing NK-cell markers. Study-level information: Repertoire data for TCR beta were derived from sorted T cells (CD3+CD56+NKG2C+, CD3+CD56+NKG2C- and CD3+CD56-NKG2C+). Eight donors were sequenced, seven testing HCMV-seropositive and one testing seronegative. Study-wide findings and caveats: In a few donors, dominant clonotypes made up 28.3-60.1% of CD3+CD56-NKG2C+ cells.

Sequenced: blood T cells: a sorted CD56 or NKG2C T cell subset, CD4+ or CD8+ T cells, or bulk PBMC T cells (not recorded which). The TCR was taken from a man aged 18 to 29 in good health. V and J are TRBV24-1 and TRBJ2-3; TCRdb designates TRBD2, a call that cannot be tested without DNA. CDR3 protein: CATSVPGLGEDTQYF.